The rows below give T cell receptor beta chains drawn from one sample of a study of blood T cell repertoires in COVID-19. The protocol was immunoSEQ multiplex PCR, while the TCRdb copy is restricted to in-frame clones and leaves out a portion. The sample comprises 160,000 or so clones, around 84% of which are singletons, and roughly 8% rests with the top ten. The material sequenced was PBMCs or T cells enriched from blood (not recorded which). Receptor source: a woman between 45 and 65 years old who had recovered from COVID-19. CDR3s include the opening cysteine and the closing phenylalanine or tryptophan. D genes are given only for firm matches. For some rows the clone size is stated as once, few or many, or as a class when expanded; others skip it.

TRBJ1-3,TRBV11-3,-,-,TGTGCCAGCAGCTGGGTAGAGGGCTCTGGAAACACCATATATTTT,CASSWVEGSGNTIYF
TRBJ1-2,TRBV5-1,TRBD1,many,TGCGCCAGCAGCCGTGGGACAGGGGGAAACTATGGCTACACCTTC,CASSRGTGGNYGYTF
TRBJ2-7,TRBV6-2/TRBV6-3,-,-,TGTGCCAGCAGTTACGCCAGGGAAAGCTCCTACGAGCAGTACTTC,CASSYARESSYEQYF
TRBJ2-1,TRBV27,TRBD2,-,TGTGCCAGCACGTCTCCCGCGGTGCGGGGGAATGAGCAGTTCTTC,CASTSPAVRGNEQFF
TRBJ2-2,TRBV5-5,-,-,TGTGCCAGCAGGCTAAGCACCGGGGAGCTGTTTTTT,CASRLSTGELFF
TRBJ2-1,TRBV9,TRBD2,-,TGTGCCAGCAGCGTAGCGGCTAGCGGGATGATCTCCCCGTACTACAATGAGCAGTTCTTC,CASSVAASGMISPYYNEQFF
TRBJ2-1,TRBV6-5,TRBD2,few,TGTGCCAGCAGTTACTTTCTAGCGGGGGGGGGCAATGAGCAGTTCTTC,CASSYFLAGGGNEQFF
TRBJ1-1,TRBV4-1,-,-,TGCGCCAGCAGCCAAGAATACAGGGACATGAACACTGAAGCTTTCTTT,CASSQEYRDMNTEAFF
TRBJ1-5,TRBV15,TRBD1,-,TGTGCCACCAGCAGAGAGACAGGGCAGCCCCAGCATTTT,CATSRETGQPQHF
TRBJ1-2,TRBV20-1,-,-,TGCAGTGCTAGCAGGGTTGATGGCTACACCTTC,CSASRVDGYTF
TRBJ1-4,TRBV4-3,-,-,TGCGCCAGCAGCCAAGATGTCGTAGCGAATGAAAAACTGTTTTTT,CASSQDVVANEKLFF
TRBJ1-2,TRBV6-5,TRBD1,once,TGTGCCAGCAGTTACGGGGACAGTCGTACCTATGGCTACACCTTC,CASSYGDSRTYGYTF
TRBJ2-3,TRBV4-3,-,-,TGCGCCAGCAGCCAAGATTATGGACAGTGGTACACAGATACGCAGTATTTT,CASSQDYGQWYTDTQYF
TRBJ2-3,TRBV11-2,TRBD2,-,TGTGCCAGCAGCTTAGTTACTAGCGGGAAAATAGATACGCAGTATTTT,CASSLVTSGKIDTQYF
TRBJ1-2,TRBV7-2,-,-,TGTGCCAGCAGCTTAGCATCCAGGGCTGATGGCTACACCTTC,CASSLASRADGYTF
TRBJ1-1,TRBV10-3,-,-,TGTGCCATCAGTGTTCGGGGTACTGAAGCTTTCTTT,CAISVRGTEAFF
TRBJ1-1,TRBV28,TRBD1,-,TGTGCCAGCAGTTTAGCGACAGGGTACACTGAAGCTTTCTTT,CASSLATGYTEAFF